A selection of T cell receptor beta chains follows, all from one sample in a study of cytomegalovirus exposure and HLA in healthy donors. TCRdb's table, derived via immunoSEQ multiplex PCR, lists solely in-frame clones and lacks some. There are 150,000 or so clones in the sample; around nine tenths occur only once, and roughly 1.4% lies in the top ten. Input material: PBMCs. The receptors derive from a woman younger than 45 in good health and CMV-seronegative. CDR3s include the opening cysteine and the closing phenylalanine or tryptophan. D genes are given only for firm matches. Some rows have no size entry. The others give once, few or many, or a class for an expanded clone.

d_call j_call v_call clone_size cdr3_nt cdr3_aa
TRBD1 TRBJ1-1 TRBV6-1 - TGTGCCAGCCAACAGGGGGGCGGCACTGAAGCTTTCTTT CASQQGGGTEAFF
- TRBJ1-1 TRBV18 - TGTGCCAGCTCACCACCTGCAGGGGTTTGGACTGAAGCTTTCTTT CASSPPAGVWTEAFF
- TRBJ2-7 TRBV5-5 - TGTGCCAGCAGCTTGGATCCGTCCTACGAGCAGTACTTC CASSLDPSYEQYF
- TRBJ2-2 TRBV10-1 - TGCGCCAGCAGTGACCCAAGAGTTGGCGGGGAGCTGTTTTTT CASSDPRVGGELFF
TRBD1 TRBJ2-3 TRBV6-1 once TGTGCCAGCAGTGAAGCGATGGGACAGGGGGTAGATACGCAGTATTTT CASSEAMGQGVDTQYF
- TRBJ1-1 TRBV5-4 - TGTGCCAGCAGCTGGGGGGGGAGGAACACTGAAGCTTTCTTT CASSWGGRNTEAFF
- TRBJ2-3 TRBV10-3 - TGTGCCATCAGTCCAGGGGTTGACACAGATACGCAGTATTTT CAISPGVDTDTQYF
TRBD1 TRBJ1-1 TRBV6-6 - TGTGCCAGCAGTTACCCTACAGGGGCAAGGGCTGAAGCTTTCTTT CASSYPTGARAEAFF
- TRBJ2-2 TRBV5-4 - TGTGCCAGCAGCAAAGGGCAAGGGGAGAACACCGGGGAGCTGTTTTTT CASSKGQGENTGELFF
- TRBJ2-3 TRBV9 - TGTGCCAGCAGCGTAGCTACCTATCCCACAGATACGCAGTATTTT CASSVATYPTDTQYF
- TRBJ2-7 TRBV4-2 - TGTGCCAGCAGCCGGATTGGTAGCGGAGTCTACGAGCAGTACTTC CASSRIGSGVYEQYF
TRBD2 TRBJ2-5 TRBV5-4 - TGTGCCAGCAGCACTACTAGCGGGGGGGCCTCAGAGACCCAGTACTTC CASSTTSGGASETQYF
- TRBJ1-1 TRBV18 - TGTGCCAGCTCACCAGTCGGAGGGAACACTGAAGCTTTCTTT CASSPVGGNTEAFF
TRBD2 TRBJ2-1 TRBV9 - TGTGCCAGCAGCGGCGGGACTAGCGGATACAATGAGCAGTTCTTC CASSGGTSGYNEQFF
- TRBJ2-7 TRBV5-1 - TGCGCCAGCAGCTTCGGACTTGACTACGAGCAGTACTTC CASSFGLDYEQYF
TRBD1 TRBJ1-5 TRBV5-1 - TGCGCCAGCAGCTCGGGACAGGGGAATCAGCCCCAGCATTTT CASSSGQGNQPQHF
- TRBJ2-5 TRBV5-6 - TGTGCCAGCAGCTTCATTATACTCAGGCCTTACGAAGAGACCCAGTACTTC CASSFIILRPYEETQYF
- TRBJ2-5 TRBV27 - TGTGCCAGCAGTTCTTCTGAGACCCAGTACTTC CASSSSETQYF
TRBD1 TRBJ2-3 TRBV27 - TGTGCCAGCAGTTTAGCAGGGGGCATATTCACAGATACGCAGTATTTT CASSLAGGIFTDTQYF
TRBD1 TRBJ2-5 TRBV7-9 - TGTGCCAGCAGCCCGGGACAGGGCTCCCCAGAGACCCAGTACTTC CASSPGQGSPETQYF
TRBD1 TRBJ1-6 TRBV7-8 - TGTGCCAGCAGCACCAGGACAGGGAGGAATTCACCCCTCCACTTT CASSTRTGRNSPLHF
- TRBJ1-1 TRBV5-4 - TGTGCCAGCAGCATAACTACAGGGTACACTGAAGCTTTCTTT CASSITTGYTEAFF
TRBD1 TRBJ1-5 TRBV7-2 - TGTGCCAGCAGCTTCGGGACAGGGGTCGAACAGCCCCAGCATTTT CASSFGTGVEQPQHF
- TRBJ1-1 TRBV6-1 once TGTGCCAGCGGGAGGAAGGATGGAACTGAAGCTTTCTTT CASGRKDGTEAFF
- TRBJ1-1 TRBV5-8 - TGTGCCAGCAGCGTGAGTCGTATGAACACTGAAGCTTTCTTT CASSVSRMNTEAFF
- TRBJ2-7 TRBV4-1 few TGCGCCAGCAGCCAACTACAGGGAATTCTGAGCGAGCAGTACTTC CASSQLQGILSEQYF
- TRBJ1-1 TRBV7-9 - TGTGCCAGCAGAGGACAATCTGAAGCTTTCTTT CASRGQSEAFF
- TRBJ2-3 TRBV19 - TGTGCCAGTAGTCTGATCCCCGGGGGGCCCGCCACGCAGTATTTT CASSLIPGGPATQYF
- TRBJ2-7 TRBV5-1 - TGCGCCAGCAGCTTTACAGGAACCTACGAGCAGTACTTC CASSFTGTYEQYF
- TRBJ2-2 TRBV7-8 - TGTGCCAGCAGCTCCCCTAGGGGGTTCGACACCGGGGAGCTGTTTTTT CASSSPRGFDTGELFF
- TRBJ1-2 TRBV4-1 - TGCGCCAGCAGCCAAACTGGGACACCCTATGGCTACACCTTC CASSQTGTPYGYTF
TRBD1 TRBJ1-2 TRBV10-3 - TGTGCCATCAGCGTAGGACAGGGGATTAACTATGGCTACACCTTC CAISVGQGINYGYTF
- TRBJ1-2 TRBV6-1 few TGTGCCAGCAGTCCGCGCGGAGCTCCTTATGGCTACACCTTC CASSPRGAPYGYTF
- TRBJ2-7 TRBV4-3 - TGCGCCAGCAGCCACTCGGACTCCTCCTACGAGCAGTACTTC CASSHSDSSYEQYF
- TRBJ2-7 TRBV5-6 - TGTGCCAGCAGCTTGGGGCAGCGCCCCTACGAGCAGTACTTC CASSLGQRPYEQYF
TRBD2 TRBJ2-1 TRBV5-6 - TGTGCCAGCAGCTTGTACGGGGGGGCTACCTACAATGAGCAGTTCTTC CASSLYGGATYNEQFF
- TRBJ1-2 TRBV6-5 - TGTGCCAGCAGGTTCCCGTTTTCTGGCTACACCTTC CASRFPFSGYTF
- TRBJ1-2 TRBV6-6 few TGTGCCAGCAGTTACGGTGGTCAGACAGACTATGGCTACACCTTC CASSYGGQTDYGYTF
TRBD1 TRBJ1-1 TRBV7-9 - TGTGCCAGCAGCTGGGGGACAGGGTTGTTCGCTGAAGCTTTCTTT CASSWGTGLFAEAFF
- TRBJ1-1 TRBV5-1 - TGCGCCAGCAGCCCTATGAGGATCACTGAAGCTTTCTTT CASSPMRITEAFF
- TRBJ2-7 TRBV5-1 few TGCGCCAGCAGCTTAAAAGGGGGTGGCCTCTACGAGCAGTACTTC CASSLKGGGLYEQYF
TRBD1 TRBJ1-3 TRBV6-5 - TGTGCCAGCAGTTACTCCACAGGGGTGGGTGGCACCATATATTTT CASSYSTGVGGTIYF
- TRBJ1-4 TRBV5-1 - TGCGCCAGCAGCCCTCCAGGGGCTGAAAAACTGTTTTTT CASSPPGAEKLFF
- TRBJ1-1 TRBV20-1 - TGCAGTGCTAGACAAAACACTGAAGCTTTCTTT CSARQNTEAFF
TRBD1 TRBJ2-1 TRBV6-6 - TGTGCCAGCAGTTACCCGGACAGGGGGGGATTCAATGAGCAGTTCTTC CASSYPDRGGFNEQFF
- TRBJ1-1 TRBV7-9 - TGTGCCAGCAGCCTGGTGGGGGGGGACACTGAAGCTTTCTTT CASSLVGGDTEAFF
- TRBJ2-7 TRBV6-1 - TGTGCCAGCGGAGGTGTTAGGAAAAACGAGCAGTACTTC CASGGVRKNEQYF
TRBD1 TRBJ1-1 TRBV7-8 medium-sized TGTGCCAGCAGCTTAGGGCAGGGGGCTATTGAAGCTTTCTTT CASSLGQGAIEAFF
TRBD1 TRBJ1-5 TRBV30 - TGTGCCTGGAGTGTACGCAGGGGGCATCAGCCCCAGCATTTT CAWSVRRGHQPQHF
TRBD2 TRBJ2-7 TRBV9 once TGTGCCAGCAGCGGCGGAGGGAGGGCCTACGAGCAGTACTTC CASSGGGRAYEQYF
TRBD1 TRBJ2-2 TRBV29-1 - TGCAGCGCGGAGGGACAGGTGGGCGGGGAGCTGTTTTTT CSAEGQVGGELFF
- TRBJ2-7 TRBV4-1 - TGCGCCAGCAGCCAAGATTGGCGGAGCTCCTACGAGCAGTACTTC CASSQDWRSSYEQYF
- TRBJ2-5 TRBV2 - TGTGCCAGCAGTGTAACTAGTTGGTCGGAGCGAGAGACCCAGTACTTC CASSVTSWSERETQYF
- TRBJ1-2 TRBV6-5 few TGTGCCAGCAGTCGACAGAGTTTCAACTATGGCTACACCTTC CASSRQSFNYGYTF
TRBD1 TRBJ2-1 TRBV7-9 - TGTGCCAGCAGCTATGATGACAGGGAACAGTTCTTC CASSYDDREQFF